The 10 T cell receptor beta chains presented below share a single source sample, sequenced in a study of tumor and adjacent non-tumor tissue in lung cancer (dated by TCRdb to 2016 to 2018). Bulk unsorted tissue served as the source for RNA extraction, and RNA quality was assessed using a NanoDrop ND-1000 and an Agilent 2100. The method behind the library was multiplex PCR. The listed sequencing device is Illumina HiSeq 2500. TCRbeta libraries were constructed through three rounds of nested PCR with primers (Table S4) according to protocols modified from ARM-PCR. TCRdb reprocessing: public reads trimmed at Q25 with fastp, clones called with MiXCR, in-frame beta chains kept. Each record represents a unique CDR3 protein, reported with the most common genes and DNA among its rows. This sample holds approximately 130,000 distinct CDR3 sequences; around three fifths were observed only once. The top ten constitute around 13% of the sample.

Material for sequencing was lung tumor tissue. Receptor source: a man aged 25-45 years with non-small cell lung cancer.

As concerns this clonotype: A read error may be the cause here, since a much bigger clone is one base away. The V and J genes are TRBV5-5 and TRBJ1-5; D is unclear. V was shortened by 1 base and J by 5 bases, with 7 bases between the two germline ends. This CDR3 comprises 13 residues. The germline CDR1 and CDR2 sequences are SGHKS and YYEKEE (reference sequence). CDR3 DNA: TGTGCCAGCAGCTTGTGGAGCGATCAGCCCCAGCATTTT. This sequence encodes CASSLWSDQPQHF.

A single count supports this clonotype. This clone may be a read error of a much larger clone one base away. For the CDR3, the DNA is TGTGCCAGCAGTGAAACCCAAGAGACCCAGTACTTC. Protein: CASSETQETQYF. This chain links TRBV6-1 with TRBJ2-5; D is undetermined. Germline V lookup: CDR1 MNHNS, CDR2 SASEGT. CDR3 length: 12 amino acids. V lost 2 bases and J lost 1, with 2 bases in between.

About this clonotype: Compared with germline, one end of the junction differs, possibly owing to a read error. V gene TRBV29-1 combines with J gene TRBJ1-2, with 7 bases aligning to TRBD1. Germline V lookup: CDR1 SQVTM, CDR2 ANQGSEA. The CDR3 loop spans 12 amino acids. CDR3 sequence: CSVVWTGEGYTF. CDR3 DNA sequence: TGCAGCGTCGTCTGGACAGGCGAAGGCTACACTTTC.

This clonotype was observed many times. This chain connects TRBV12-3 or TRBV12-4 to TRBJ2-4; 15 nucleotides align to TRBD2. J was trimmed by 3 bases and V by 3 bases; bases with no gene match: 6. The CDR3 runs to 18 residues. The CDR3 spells CASSLGTSGGPGKNIQYF. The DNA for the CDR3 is TGTGCCAGCAGTTTGGGGACTAGCGGGGGGCCAGGCAAAAACATTCAGTACTTC.

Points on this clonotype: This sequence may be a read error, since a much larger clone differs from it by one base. DNA of the CDR3: TGTGCCAGCAGTAACTCCGGGGGGGCACGGAGCACTGAAGCTTTCTTT. It specifies CASSNSGGARSTEAFF. The chain employs TRBV6-5 and TRBJ1-1; tentatively, D is TRBD1 (6 bases). The CDR3 contains 16 residues. Germline assignment: CDR1 MNHEY and CDR2 SVGAGI.

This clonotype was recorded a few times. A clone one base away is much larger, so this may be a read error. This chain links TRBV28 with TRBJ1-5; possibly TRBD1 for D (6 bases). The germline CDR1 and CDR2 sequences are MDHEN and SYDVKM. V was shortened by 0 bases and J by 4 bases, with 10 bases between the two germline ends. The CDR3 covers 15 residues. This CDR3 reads CASSLWGARNQPQHF. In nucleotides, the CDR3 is TGTGCCAGCAGTTTATGGGGGGCGAGGAATCAGCCCCAGCATTTT.

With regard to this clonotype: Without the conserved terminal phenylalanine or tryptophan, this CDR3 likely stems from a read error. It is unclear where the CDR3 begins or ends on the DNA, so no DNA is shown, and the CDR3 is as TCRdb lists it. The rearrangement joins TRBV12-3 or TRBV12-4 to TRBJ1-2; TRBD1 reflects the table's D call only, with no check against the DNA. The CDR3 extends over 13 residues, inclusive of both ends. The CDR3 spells CASSPRTGDGDTI.

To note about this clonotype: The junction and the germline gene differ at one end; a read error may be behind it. The CDR3 protein is CASSSSLRTGELFF. CDR3 bases: TGTGCCAGTAGCTCATCGTTGCGGACCGGGGAGCTGTTTTTT. The chain carries TRBV5-4 and TRBJ2-2; D ambiguous. CDR1 is SGHNT, CDR2 YYREEE, per germline (reference sequence). The CDR3 runs 14 residues.

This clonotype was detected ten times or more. CDR3 sequence reads: CASSPTWPPDTQYF. The CDR3 DNA follows: TGTGCCAGCAGTCCTACGTGGCCACCAGATACGCAGTATTTT. V is TRBV6-1 and J is TRBJ2-3; D not resolved. Per germline, CDR1 MNHNS and CDR2 SASEGT. The CDR3 runs 14 residues. Trimming took off 5 bases at V and 4 bases at J, with 13 bases between the two ends.

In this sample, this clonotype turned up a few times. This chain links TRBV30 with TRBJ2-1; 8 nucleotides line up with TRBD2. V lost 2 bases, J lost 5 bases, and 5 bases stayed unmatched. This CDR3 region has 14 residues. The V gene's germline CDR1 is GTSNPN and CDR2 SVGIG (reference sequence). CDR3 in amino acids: CAWSLLAGDNEQFF. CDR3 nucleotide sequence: TGTGCCTGGAGTTTGCTAGCGGGTGACAATGAGCAGTTCTTC.